The present T cell receptor (beta chain) was sequenced within a study of early T cells in non-severe SARS-CoV-2 infection. Turning to the study itself: Chains from this unsorted whole-blood bulk RNA could not be paired.

The protocol attached unique molecular identifiers to individual cDNA molecules. TCRdb re-derived calls from the 5' RACE reads in MiXCR, one entry per CDR3 protein. Of approximately 75,000 distinct CDR3 sequences listed, around 13% are singletons. This clonotype was observed a few times. The antigen remains unidentified. This CDR3 contains 10 residues. V was clipped by 5 bases and J by 3 bases, with 5 bases between them. Germline CDR1 is DFQATT and CDR2 is SNEGSKA (reference sequence). Notes on the study in general: VDJdb matching, biased toward anti-spike CD8 responses, missed private and CD4 specificities.

The starting material was whole blood, obtained at baseline. The sequence was collected from an adult who was a healthcare worker with PCR-confirmed SARS-CoV-2 infection or an uninfected control (not recorded which). V is TRBV20-1 and J is TRBJ2-7; D not resolved. The CDR3 loop is CSAPDYEQYF. CDR3 bases: TGCAGTGCTCCCGACTACGAGCAGTACTTC.